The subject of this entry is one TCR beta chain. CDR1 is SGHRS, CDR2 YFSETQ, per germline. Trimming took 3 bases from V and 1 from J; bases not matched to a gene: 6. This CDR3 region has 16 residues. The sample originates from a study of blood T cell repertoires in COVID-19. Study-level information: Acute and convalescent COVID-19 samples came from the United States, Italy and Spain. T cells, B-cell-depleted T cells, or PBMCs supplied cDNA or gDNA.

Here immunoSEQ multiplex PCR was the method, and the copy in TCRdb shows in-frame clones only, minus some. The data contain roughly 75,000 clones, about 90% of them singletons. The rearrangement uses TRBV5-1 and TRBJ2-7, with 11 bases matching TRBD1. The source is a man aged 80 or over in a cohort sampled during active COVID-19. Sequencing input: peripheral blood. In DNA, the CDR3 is TGCGCCAGCAGCTATACCGGGACAGGGGGTTCCTACGAGCAGTACTTC. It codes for CASSYTGTGGSYEQYF.